This entry lists 15 T cell receptor beta chains sequenced from one sample in a study of T cells after yellow fever vaccination. TCRdb passed the 5' RACE reads through MiXCR, listing each CDR3 protein once. The table has about 510,000 distinct CDR3 sequences, 21% seen once. The material was PBMCs, obtained roughly 20 days after the first yellow fever vaccination. These receptors all stem from a man aged 18 to 29 who received the YFV17D yellow fever vaccine.

This chain uses TRBV27 with TRBJ1-6, with D perhaps matching TRBD1 (6 bases). V was cut by 4 bases and J by 10 bases, with 14 bases left in between. The CDR3 is 14 amino acids. Germline CDR1 is MNHEY and CDR2 is SMNVEV (reference sequence). Written as DNA, the CDR3 is TGTGCCAGCAGTTCGTCCCGGGGGCACTCACCCCTCCACTTT. Its translation: CASSSSRGHSPLHF.

The gene calls are TRBV29-1 and TRBJ2-3; 7 bases match TRBD1. Germline CDR1 is SQVTM and CDR2 is ANQGSEA. The CDR3 has 15 amino acids. V was clipped by 2 bases and J by 5 bases; unmatched bases: 10. For the CDR3, the DNA is TGCAGCGTTGAAACGGGCAGGGGGATGGGAGATACGCAGTATTTT. This translates into CSVETGRGMGDTQYF.

The chain links TRBV5-1 to TRBJ1-1; tentatively, D is TRBD1 (6 bases). The V gene lost 4 bases and the J gene lost 4 bases, with 14 bases spanning the gap. The CDR3 has 14 residues. Germline loops: CDR1 SGHRS, CDR2 YFSETQ. In DNA form, the CDR3 reads TGCGCCAGCAGCCAAACAGGGCAAGGCACTGAAGCTTTCTTT. Its translation: CASSQTGQGTEAFF.

The V and J genes are TRBV25-1 and TRBJ1-5; a possible D gene is TRBD1 (5 bases). Trimming removed 5 bases from V and 5 bases from J, with 16 bases in between. CDR1 and CDR2 (germline): MGHDK, SYGVNS. This CDR3 is built from 15 residues. The DNA of the CDR3 is TGTGCCAGCAGTTTTGAGGGGCGCCGGGATCAGCCCCAGCATTTT. Translation gives CASSFEGRRDQPQHF. Drawing the rest from reference TRBV25-1 and TRBJ1-5, the complete variable domain is EADIYQTPRYLVIGTGKKITLECSQTMGHDKMYWYQQDPGMELHLIHYSYGVNSTEKGDLSSESTVSRIRTEHFPLTLESARPSHTSQYLCASSFEGRRDQPQHFGDGTRLSIL.

This clonotype appeared many times. The chain is built from TRBV7-9 and TRBJ2-1; the D gene is possibly TRBD2 (6 bases). V was shortened by 5 bases and J by 6 bases, with 11 bases between the two germline ends. This CDR3 spans 13 amino acids. CDR1 is SEHNR, CDR2 FQNEAQ, per germline (reference sequence). The CDR3 DNA reads TGTGCCAGCAGCCCACTAGCTCTCAATGAGCAGTTCTTC. This sequence encodes CASSPLALNEQFF. The full variable domain, completed using reference TRBV7-9 and TRBJ2-1, is DTGVSQNPRHKITKRGQNVTFRCDPISEHNRLYWYRQTLGQGPEFLTYFQNEAQLEKSRLLSDRFSAERPKGSFSTLEIQRTEQGDSAMYLCASSPLALNEQFFGPGTRLTVL.

This clonotype occurred a few times. This chain connects TRBV11-2 to TRBJ2-1, with 12 positions matching TRBD2. Germline lookup yields CDR1 SGHAT and CDR2 FQNNGV. The CDR3 extends over 15 amino acids. Germline trimming cut 6 bases from V and 8 bases from J; bases unmatched to any gene: 8. CDR3 region: CASSPLAGGRHEQFF. The CDR3 region has the DNA TGTGCCAGCAGTCCACTAGCGGGGGGCCGACATGAGCAGTTCTTC.

In this sample, this clonotype turned up a few times. The V call is TRBV7-3, the J call TRBJ2-4, with unresolved D. Germline-derived CDR1 and CDR2 are SGHTA and FQGTGA. CDR3 length equals 14 residues. The V end lost 5 bases, the J end lost 1 base, and 9 bases lay between the germline ends. This CDR3 is CASSHHLAKNIQYF. The CDR3 region has the DNA TGTGCCAGCAGCCACCATTTGGCCAAAAACATTCAGTACTTC.

The chain is built from TRBV12-3 or TRBV12-4 and TRBJ2-3, with D uncertain. Deletions cut 3 bases from V and 4 bases from J, with 8 bases between. The CDR3 consists of 13 residues. CDR3 residues: CASSFRLPDTQYF. For the CDR3, the DNA is TGTGCCAGCAGTTTCCGCCTCCCAGATACGCAGTATTTT.

This clonotype was counted ten times or more. The J gene is TRBJ2-7, the V gene TRBV7-2; TRBD1 matches at 9 bases. Germline assignment: CDR1 SGHTA and CDR2 FQGNSA. After removal of 4 bases from V and 7 bases from J, the junction contained 5 bases not matched to a gene. The CDR3 spans 13 residues. CDR3 residues: CASSSGTGWEQYF. In nucleotides, the CDR3 is TGTGCCAGCAGCTCTGGGACAGGGTGGGAGCAGTACTTC.

The J gene is TRBJ2-5, the V gene TRBV29-1; 10 nucleotides match TRBD2. Germline V gene lookup returns CDR1 SQVTM and CDR2 ANQGSEA. J gave up 7 bases and V 4 bases, and 12 bases lay outside the gene matches. CDR3 size: 15 residues. The DNA of the CDR3 is TGCAGCGTTGTAGGGCTAGCGGGGGCCCTTTGGACCCAGTACTTC. This sequence encodes CSVVGLAGALWTQYF.

The chain joins TRBV12-3 or TRBV12-4 to TRBJ2-2, with D perhaps matching TRBD2 (5 bases). The CDR3 covers 16 residues. Trimming stripped 3 bases from V and 1 base from J, with 12 bases between. The CDR3 nucleotides are TGTGCCAGCAGTTTTCTAAGCGGCCGGAACACCGGGGAGCTGTTTTTT. This gives the protein CASSFLSGRNTGELFF.

Remarks on this clonotype: The junction shows a germline mismatch at one end, possibly a read error. The chain couples TRBV12-3 or TRBV12-4 to TRBJ2-7; 10 positions agree with TRBD2. This CDR3 is built from 18 residues. The CDR3 here is CAISPPPGEAGGPGEQYF. CDR3 in DNA: TGTGCCATCAGTCCCCCCCCGGGAGAAGCGGGGGGGCCAGGCGAGCAGTACTTC.

This clonotype was observed a few times. The CDR3 sequence is CASNEQGAGEAFF. As DNA, the CDR3 is TGTGCCAGCAACGAACAGGGGGCAGGGGAAGCTTTCTTT. This chain connects TRBV6-1 to TRBJ1-1; 9 nucleotides line up with TRBD1. V shed 7 bases and J 8 bases; nucleotides not matched to a gene: 8. CDR1 and CDR2 from the germline V gene are MNHNS and SASEGT. The CDR3 has 13 amino acids.

The rearrangement links TRBV5-1 to TRBJ2-7; D is uncertain. Germline V gene lookup returns CDR1 SGHRS and CDR2 YFSETQ. CDR3 length: 16 residues. The V end lost 6 bases, the J end lost 0 bases, and 19 bases lay between the germline ends. The CDR3 loop is CASTPTSPASSYEQYF. The CDR3, as DNA: TGCGCCAGCACTCCCACCTCTCCCGCTAGCTCCTACGAGCAGTACTTC.

The rearrangement links TRBV2 to TRBJ2-2; D possibly corresponds to TRBD2 (5 bases). The CDR3 loop spans 13 amino acids. Trimming removed 8 bases from V and 5 bases from J, with 12 bases in between. Germline loops: CDR1 SNHLY, CDR2 FYNNEI. CDR3 DNA: TGTGCCAGCTCGGGGTTCGTGACCGGGGAGCTGTTTTTT. The encoded protein is CASSGFVTGELFF.